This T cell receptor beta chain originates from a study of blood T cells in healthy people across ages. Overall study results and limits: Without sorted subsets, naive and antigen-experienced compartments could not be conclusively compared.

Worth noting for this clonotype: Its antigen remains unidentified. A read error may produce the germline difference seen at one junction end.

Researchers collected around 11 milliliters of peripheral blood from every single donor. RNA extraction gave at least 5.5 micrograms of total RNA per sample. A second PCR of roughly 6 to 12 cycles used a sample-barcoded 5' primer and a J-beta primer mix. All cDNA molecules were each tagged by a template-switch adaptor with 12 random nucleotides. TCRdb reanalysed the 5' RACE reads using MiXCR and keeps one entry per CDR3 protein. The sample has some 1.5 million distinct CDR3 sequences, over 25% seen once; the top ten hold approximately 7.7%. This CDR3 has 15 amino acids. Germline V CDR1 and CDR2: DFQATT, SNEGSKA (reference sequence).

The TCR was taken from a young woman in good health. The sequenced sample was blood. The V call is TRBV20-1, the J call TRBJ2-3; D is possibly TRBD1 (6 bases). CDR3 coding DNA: TGCAGTGCTAGGGAACCAGGGGCGGATTTGGATACGCAGGATTTT. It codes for CSAREPGADLDTQDF.